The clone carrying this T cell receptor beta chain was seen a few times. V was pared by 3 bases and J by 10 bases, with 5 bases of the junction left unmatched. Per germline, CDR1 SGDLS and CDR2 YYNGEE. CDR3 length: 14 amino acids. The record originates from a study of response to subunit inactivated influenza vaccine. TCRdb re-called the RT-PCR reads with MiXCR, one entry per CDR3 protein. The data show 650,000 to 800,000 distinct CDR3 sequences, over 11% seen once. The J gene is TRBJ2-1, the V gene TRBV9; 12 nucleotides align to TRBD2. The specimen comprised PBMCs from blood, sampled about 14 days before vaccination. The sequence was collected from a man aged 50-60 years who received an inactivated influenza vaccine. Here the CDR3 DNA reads TGTGCCAGCAGCGGGACTAGCGGGACCAGAGAGCAGTTCTTC. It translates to CASSGTSGTREQFF.